The clone carrying this T cell receptor (beta chain) was detected once. Data came from immunoSEQ multiplex PCR; TCRdb stores just in-frame clones and leaves some out. The sample lists fewer than 1.6 million clones, approximately 98.5% occurring once. V was trimmed by 4 bases and J by 5 bases, leaving 5 bases between them. The CDR3 totals 11 residues. CDR1 SGHVS and CDR2 FQNEAQ come from the germline V gene. This sample was taken from a study of shared clonotypes between healthy human individuals. Sequences were obtained from naive CD4+ T cells sorted from blood. The subset here: CD45RA+ positively selected. The V gene is TRBV7-8, the J gene TRBJ2-5; D not certain. This TCR derives from a man aged 25 to 45 in good health. The CDR3 DNA follows: TGTGCCAGCAGCTCATGGGAGACCCAGTACTTC. Amino acid sequence: CASSSWETQYF.